This passage covers 23 T cell receptor beta chains from one sample sequenced in a study of neoadjuvant nivolumab and ipilimumab in lung cancer. Using immunoSEQ multiplex PCR, the repertoire was profiled, and TCRdb retains in-frame clones only, with some absent. The sample records just over 3,500 clones, 75% being singletons. Sequenced here: peripheral blood, sampled after neoadjuvant nivolumab, alone or with ipilimumab, at or shortly before surgery. All receptors come from an adult with non-small cell lung cancer.

As DNA, the CDR3 is TGTGCCAGCGGGACTAGCGCTGACGAGCAGTACTTC. Protein product: CASGTSADEQYF. The chain has TRBV28 and TRBJ2-7, with 10 bases lining up with TRBD2. This CDR3 spans 12 amino acids. The junction had 3 bases not matched to a gene; V was cut back by 8 bases and J by 5 bases. The germline CDR1 and CDR2 sequences are MDHEN and SYDVKM.

The chain is built from TRBV5-1 and TRBJ2-3; tentatively, D is TRBD1 (6 bases). The germline V and J ends were trimmed by 1 base and 0 bases, with 9 bases remaining between them. Germline-derived CDR1 and CDR2 are SGHRS and YFSETQ. The CDR3 loop spans 15 amino acids. The CDR3, as DNA: TGCGCCAGCAGCTTGAACAGGGCCAGCACAGATACGCAGTATTTT. Translating it yields CASSLNRASTDTQYF.

V usage is TRBV30 and J usage is TRBJ2-3, with a possible D match to TRBD2 (5 bases). The CDR3 spans 16 residues. Germline-derived CDR1 and CDR2 are GTSNPN and SVGIG (reference sequence). With 3 bases removed from V and 0 bases from J, the gap between germline ends came to 16 bases. The CDR3 region has the DNA TGTGCCTGGAGGACGGGATCAACCTGGAGCACAGATACGCAGTATTTT. It is translated as CAWRTGSTWSTDTQYF. The variable domain in full, with the rest retrieved from reference TRBV30 and TRBJ2-3, is SQTIHQWPATLVQPVGSPLSLECTVEGTSNPNLYWYRQAAGRGLQLLFYSVGIGQISSEVPQNLSASRPQDRQFILSSKKLLLSDSGFYLCAWRTGSTWSTDTQYFGPGTRLTVL.

CDR3 DNA: TGCAGCGTTTTCCTCCTAGCGGGAGACGAGCAGTACTTC. Translated: CSVFLLAGDEQYF. The chain is built from TRBV29-1 and TRBJ2-7; 10 bases match TRBD2. The J segment lost 5 bases and the V segment lost 5 bases, leaving 6 bases of the junction unmatched. Germline lookup yields CDR1 SQVTM and CDR2 ANQGSEA. The CDR3 sequence is 13 residues long.

This chain uses TRBV7-6 with TRBJ2-5; D gene unclear. The CDR3 sequence is 14 residues long. In germline, CDR1 is SGHVS, CDR2 FNYEAQ. V was pared by 5 bases and J by 5 bases, with 15 bases between. In DNA form, the CDR3 reads TGTGCCAGCAGCGTCTCGTTGGTAAGGGAGACCCAGTACTTC. Its protein is CASSVSLVRETQYF.

The chain's CDR3 is CASSPRRATNEKLFF. CDR3 nucleotide sequence: TGTGCCAGCAGTCCCCGACGGGCAACTAATGAAAAACTGTTTTTT. V gene TRBV27 combines with J gene TRBJ1-4; no definite D call. The CDR3 loop spans 15 amino acids. Per the germline V gene, CDR1 is MNHEY and CDR2 is SMNVEV (reference sequence). V was clipped by 5 bases and J by 0 bases, with 10 bases between them.

The chain links TRBV7-9 to TRBJ2-7; D assignment may be TRBD1 or TRBD2 (5 bases each). In germline, CDR1 is SEHNR, CDR2 FQNEAQ (reference sequence). This CDR3 contains 14 residues. The V and J ends lost 5 bases and 2 bases respectively, with 13 bases between them. In nucleotides, the CDR3 is TGTGCCAGCAGCCCCCGGGACCAACCCTACGAGCAGTACTTC. Translation: CASSPRDQPYEQYF. The full variable domain, in which reference TRBV7-9 and TRBJ2-7 provide the parts outside the CDR3, is DTGVSQNPRHKITKRGQNVTFRCDPISEHNRLYWYRQTLGQGPEFLTYFQNEAQLEKSRLLSDRFSAERPKGSFSTLEIQRTEQGDSAMYLCASSPRDQPYEQYFGPGTRLTVT.

The CDR3 reads CASSSGTSGPGGSYNEQFF. The CDR3 DNA follows: TGTGCCAGCAGCTCAGGGACTAGCGGACCTGGAGGGTCCTACAATGAGCAGTTCTTC. The chain couples TRBV7-3 to TRBJ2-1, with 11 bases aligning to TRBD2. V was pared by 4 bases and J by 1 base, with 12 bases of the junction left unmatched. This CDR3 region has 19 residues. CDR1 and CDR2 (germline): SGHTA, FQGTGA.

The genes are TRBV6-6 and TRBJ2-5; TRBD1 aligns across 8 bases. Per the germline V gene, CDR1 is MNHNY and CDR2 is SVGAGI (reference sequence). CDR3 length: 15 residues. J gave up 3 bases and V 0 bases, and 3 bases lay outside the gene matches. In DNA, the CDR3 is TGTGCCAGCAGTTACTCATCAGGGGGCGAAGAGACCCAGTACTTC. Protein: CASSYSSGGEETQYF.

This clone was seen only once. The chain has TRBV5-4 and TRBJ2-2; no definite D call. Trimming removed 4 bases from V and 5 bases from J, with 12 bases in between. CDR3 length: 14 amino acids. Germline V gene data show CDR1 as SGHNT and CDR2 as YYREEE (reference sequence). CDR3 sequence reads: CASSQDLLTGELFF. CDR3 coding DNA: TGTGCCAGCAGCCAAGATCTACTAACCGGGGAGCTGTTTTTT.

The J gene is TRBJ2-7, the V gene TRBV5-4; perhaps TRBD1 as D (6 bases). The CDR3 has 14 residues. Germline CDR1 SGHNT, CDR2 YYREEE (reference sequence). V shed 0 bases and J shed 5 bases, with 12 bases lying between them. The CDR3 spells CASSLVTRGHEQYF. For the CDR3, the DNA is TGTGCCAGCAGCTTGGTAACCAGGGGCCACGAGCAGTACTTC. Full variable domain (missing parts from reference TRBV5-4 and TRBJ2-7): ETGVTQSPTHLIKTRGQQVTLRCSSQSGHNTVSWYQQALGQGPQFIFQYYREEENGRGNFPPRFSGLQFPNYSSELNVNALELDDSALYLCASSLVTRGHEQYFGPGTRLTVT.

The J gene is TRBJ1-2, the V gene TRBV19, with TRBD1 matching 7 bases. Germline values: CDR1 LNHDA, CDR2 SQIVND (reference sequence). This CDR3 is 12 amino acids long. The ends lost 9 bases at V and 5 bases at J; junction bases unmatched: 6. The CDR3 sequence is CASSRDRYGYTF. As DNA, the CDR3 is TGTGCCAGCAGCCGGGACAGATATGGCTACACCTTC.

The rearrangement uses TRBV28 and TRBJ1-5; D is unresolved. Germline CDR1 is MDHEN and CDR2 is SYDVKM. With 5 bases removed from V and 7 bases from J, the gap between germline ends came to 21 bases. This CDR3 contains 16 residues. CDR3 DNA: TGTGCCAGCAGTACCCCTCGGGAGGGTCGGTACCAGCCCCAGCATTTT. Its protein is CASSTPREGRYQPQHF.

About this clone: An end of the junction differs from the germline gene, which may be a read error. The rearrangement uses TRBV7-7 and TRBJ2-1; a possible D gene is TRBD2 (6 bases). Looked up from germline, CDR1 is SSHAT and CDR2 is FNYEAQ (reference sequence). The CDR3 contains 16 residues. In DNA, the CDR3 is TGTGCTAGCAGCTTAGCGGAAGGGAGTCCCTACAATGAGCAGTTCTTC. It encodes CASSLAEGSPYNEQFF.

The chain combines TRBV9 with TRBJ2-3, with 9 bases lining up with TRBD2. There are 21 residues in the CDR3. Trimming took 0 bases from V and 4 from J; bases not matched to a gene: 21. Germline CDR1 is SGDLS and CDR2 is YYNGEE. CDR3 residues: CASSVDPLAAGGPGRADTQYF. The DNA for the CDR3 is TGTGCCAGCAGCGTAGACCCGTTAGCTGCGGGAGGGCCTGGACGGGCAGATACGCAGTATTTT.

This clone was recorded only once. The rearrangement uses TRBV7-3 and TRBJ1-2, with D unresolved. The CDR3 contains 13 residues. CDR1 is SGHTA, CDR2 FQGTGA, per germline. The ends were cut back, 2 bases at V and 7 bases at J, with 11 bases in the middle. The CDR3 DNA is TGTGCCAGCAGCTTAGGCCCTGAATCTGGCTACACCTTC. This encodes CASSLGPESGYTF.

This clone appeared a few times. The chain has TRBV7-9 and TRBJ2-2; the D is unclear. This CDR3 is 14 amino acids long. CDR1 is SEHNR, CDR2 FQNEAQ, per germline (reference sequence). The germline V and J ends were trimmed by 3 bases and 0 bases, with 5 bases remaining between them. The chain's CDR3 is CASSFGSNTGELFF. DNA for the CDR3: TGTGCCAGCAGCTTTGGTTCGAACACCGGGGAGCTGTTTTTT.

The genes are TRBV28 and TRBJ2-2; TRBD1 agrees at 9 bases. Germline V gene lookup returns CDR1 MDHEN and CDR2 SYDVKM. The CDR3 runs 14 residues. Unmatched junction bases numbered 7, after V lost 6 bases and J lost 8 bases. In DNA form, the CDR3 reads TGTGCCAGCAGATTCGGACAGGGGATAGGGGAGCTGTTTTTT. It codes for CASRFGQGIGELFF. Supplemented by reference TRBV28 and TRBJ2-2, the full variable domain reads DVKVTQSSRYLVKRTGEKVFLECVQDMDHENMFWYRQDPGLGLRLIYFSYDVKMKEKGDIPEGYSVSREKKERFSLILESASTNQTSMYLCASRFGQGIGELFFGEGSRLTVL.

This clone was counted between two and nine times. The CDR3 is CAISERGENTEAFF. As DNA, the CDR3 is TGTGCCATCAGTGAGAGGGGGGAGAACACTGAAGCTTTCTTT. This sequence joins TRBV10-3 and TRBJ1-1; D possibly corresponds to TRBD1 (6 bases). This CDR3 has 14 residues. V was cut by 2 bases and J by 1 base, with 8 bases left in between. The V gene's germline CDR1 is ENHRY and CDR2 SYGVKD.

The chain has TRBV6-1 and TRBJ2-7; D is undetermined. The CDR3 is 15 residues long. Germline V gene sequence: CDR1 MNHNS, CDR2 SASEGT. Between the trimmed V and J ends, which lost 8 bases and 4 bases, there was a span of 21 bases. The CDR3 sequence: CASSFKEYGSYEQYF. Written as DNA, the CDR3 is TGTGCCAGCTCCTTTAAGGAGTACGGTTCGTACGAGCAGTACTTC.

The chain employs TRBV7-2 and TRBJ1-1; D gene ambiguous. The germline gives CDR1 SGHTA, CDR2 FQGNSA. The CDR3 is 13 amino acids. V was clipped by 11 bases and J by 1 base, with 14 bases between them. This CDR3 is CAYGAQANTEAFF. CDR3 nucleotides: TGTGCCTACGGCGCGCAGGCGAACACTGAAGCTTTCTTT.

This chain connects TRBV7-2 to TRBJ2-5; tentative D call: TRBD2 (5 bases). The CDR3 runs 13 residues. V lost 4 bases and J lost 4, with 10 bases in between. CDR1 and CDR2 (germline): SGHTA, FQGNSA. Here the CDR3 reads CASSSGSRETQYF. The CDR3 DNA sequence: TGTGCCAGCAGCTCGGGGAGTAGAGAGACCCAGTACTTC.

The chain carries TRBV7-9 and TRBJ2-5; 8 bases agree with TRBD2. Germline CDR1 is SEHNR and CDR2 is FQNEAQ (reference sequence). The junction had 9 bases not matched to a gene; V was cut back by 3 bases and J by 6 bases. The CDR3 loop spans 15 amino acids. CDR3 sequence reads: CASSLFGTSWQTQYF. The CDR3 bases are TGTGCCAGCAGCTTGTTTGGGACTAGTTGGCAGACCCAGTACTTC.